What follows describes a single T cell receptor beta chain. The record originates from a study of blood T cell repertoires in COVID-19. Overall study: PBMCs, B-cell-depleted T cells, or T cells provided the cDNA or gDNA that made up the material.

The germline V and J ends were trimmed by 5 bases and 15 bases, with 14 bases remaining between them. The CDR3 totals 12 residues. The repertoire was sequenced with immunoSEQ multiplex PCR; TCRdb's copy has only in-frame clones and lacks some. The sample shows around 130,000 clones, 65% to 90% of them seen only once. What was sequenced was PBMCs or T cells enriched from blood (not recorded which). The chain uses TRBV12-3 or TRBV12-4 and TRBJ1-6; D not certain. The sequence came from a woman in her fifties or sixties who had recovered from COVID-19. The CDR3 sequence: CASSPSFGLLHF. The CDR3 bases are TGTGCCAGCAGTCCCTCCTTTGGGCTCCTCCACTTT.